The T cell receptor (beta chain) under discussion was sequenced for a study of blood T cell repertoires in COVID-19. Study summary: The samples span acute and convalescent COVID-19 from the United States, Italy and Spain. In each case, the material was cDNA or gDNA derived from T cells, B-cell-depleted T cells, or PBMCs.

Patients of the Seattle cohort, enrolled during active infection, were followed longitudinally. The CDR3 runs 15 residues. In germline, CDR1 is SGDLS, CDR2 YYNGEE. V gave up 0 bases and J gave up 0 bases, with 7 bases separating them. As originally analysed: Amplification of reference gene primers provided the estimated nucleated cell counts. Sequencing was performed with immunoSEQ multiplex PCR; in TCRdb, only in-frame clones are kept and a portion is missing. That table gives V, J and clone size, and the DNA gave D and trimming. This table has hundreds of thousands of clones, roughly 91% appearing once.

Sequencing used peripheral blood. The receptor was isolated from a woman in her 30s with COVID-19, enrolled during active disease. The chain couples TRBV9 to TRBJ1-3; D gene unclear. CDR3 residues: CASSVGVYSGNTIYF. The CDR3 DNA sequence: TGTGCCAGCAGCGTAGGTGTTTACTCTGGAAACACCATATATTTT.